The source of this TCR beta chain is a study of radiotherapy plus CTLA-4 blockade in lung cancer. Study as a whole: Objective response rate was around 20%; disease control rate, around 30%.

TCRdb's table, derived via immunoSEQ multiplex PCR, lists solely in-frame clones and lacks some. The profile covers about 51,000 clones, with roughly 83% appearing a single time and over 6.5% taken by the ten largest. Findings and limits, study-wide: Researchers report tumor-derived TCR clones expanding in blood after radiotherapy plus ipilimumab. Interferon-beta, together with early blood T cell clone dynamics, reportedly best predicted response.

Turning to this clone: No antigen is known for it.

Chemo-refractory metastatic non-small-cell lung cancer patients received focal radiation with ipilimumab CTLA-4 blockade. Sequences were derived from peripheral blood, sampled from a patient treated with radiotherapy plus ipilimumab. The TCR was taken from a human donor with non-small cell lung cancer who had a complete response to radiotherapy plus ipilimumab.

This CDR3 is CASRKQGRNTEAFF. CDR3 DNA: TGTGCCAGCAGGAAACAGGGTCGGAACACTGAAGCTTTCTTT. V is TRBV2 and J is TRBJ1-1; TRBD1 might be the D (6 bases). CDR3 length equals 14 residues. V lost 6 bases to trimming and J lost 1 base, with 12 bases between them. CDR1 is SNHLY and CDR2 is FYNNEI in the germline V gene.